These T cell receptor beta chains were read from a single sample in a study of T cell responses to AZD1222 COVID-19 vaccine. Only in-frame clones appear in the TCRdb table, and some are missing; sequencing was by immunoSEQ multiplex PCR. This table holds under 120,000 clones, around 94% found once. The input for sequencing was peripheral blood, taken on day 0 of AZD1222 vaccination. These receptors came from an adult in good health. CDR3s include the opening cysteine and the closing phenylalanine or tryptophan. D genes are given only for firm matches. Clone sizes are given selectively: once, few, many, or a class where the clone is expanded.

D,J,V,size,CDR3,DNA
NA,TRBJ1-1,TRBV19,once,CASSTVPNTEAFF,TGTGCCAGTAGTACAGTACCAAACACTGAAGCTTTCTTT
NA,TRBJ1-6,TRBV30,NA,CAWSVFNRAGLHF,TGTGCCTGGAGTGTATTCAATCGTGCAGGTCTCCACTTT
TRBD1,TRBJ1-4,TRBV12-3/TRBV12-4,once,CASKGQAGEKLFF,TGTGCCAGCAAGGGACAGGCGGGTGAAAAACTGTTTTTT
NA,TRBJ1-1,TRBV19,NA,CASSKRALIAEAFF,TGTGCCAGTAGTAAGCGGGCCCTTATCGCTGAAGCTTTCTTT
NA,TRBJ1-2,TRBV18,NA,CASDPGNQRGYTF,TGTGCCAGCGATCCAGGGAACCAGAGGGGGTACACCTTC
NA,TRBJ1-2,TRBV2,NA,CASRKAGSNYGYTF,TGTGCCAGCAGGAAGGCAGGGTCTAACTATGGCTACACCTTC
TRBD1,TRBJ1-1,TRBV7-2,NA,CASSLHRGTEAFF,TGTGCCAGCAGCTTACACAGGGGTACTGAAGCTTTCTTT
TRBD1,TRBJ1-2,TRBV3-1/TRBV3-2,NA,CASSQGQGPRYGYTF,TGTGCCAGCAGCCAAGGACAGGGACCGAGGTATGGCTACACCTTC
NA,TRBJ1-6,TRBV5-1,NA,CASSLVGGENNSPLHF,TGCGCCAGCAGCTTGGTAGGGGGTGAAAATAATTCACCCCTCCACTTT
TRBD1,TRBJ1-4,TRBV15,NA,CATSYRQGTWLSEKLFF,TGTGCCACCAGCTACCGACAGGGAACCTGGCTGAGTGAAAAACTGTTTTTT
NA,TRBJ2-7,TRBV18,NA,CASSPGQPEQYF,TGTGCCAGCTCACCAGGACAGCCCGAGCAGTACTTC
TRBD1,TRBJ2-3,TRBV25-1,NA,CASGGQGASDTQYF,TGTGCCAGCGGGGGACAGGGGGCTTCAGATACGCAGTATTTT